This T cell receptor (beta chain) was sequenced in a study of CD8 T cells in cerebrospinal fluid in Alzheimer's disease. In the study overall: Clonal expansion of CSF T cells was measured with plate-based and droplet-based single-cell sequencing. Findings of the study overall: EBV-specific clones were neither the most expanded nor enriched in Alzheimer's patients. Healthy subjects less often had a clone of at least 3% than Alzheimer's patients.

Details on this clonotype: Its cognate antigen is unknown.

TCRdb re-called the 10x single-cell sequencing reads; every CDR3 protein appears as one record, without DNA. The sample data list approximately 750 distinct CDR3 sequences. From germline, CDR1 is SGDLS and CDR2 YYNGEE. The CDR3 is 13 residues long. Sequencing used cerebrospinal fluid. This clonotype was obtained from a human donor with Parkinson's disease. The V and J genes are TRBV9 and TRBJ1-1. CDR3 loop: CASSETVRAEAFF.